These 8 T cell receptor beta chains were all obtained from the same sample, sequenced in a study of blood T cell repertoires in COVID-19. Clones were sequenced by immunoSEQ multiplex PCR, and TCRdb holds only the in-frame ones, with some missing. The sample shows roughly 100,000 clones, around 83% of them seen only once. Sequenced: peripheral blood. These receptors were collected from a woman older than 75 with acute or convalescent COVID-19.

CDR3 region: CASSQGDREQQPQHF. The CDR3 bases are TGTGCCAGCAGCCAAGGGGACAGGGAGCAACAGCCCCAGCATTTT. The genes are TRBV3-1 (or the pseudogene TRBV3-2) and TRBJ1-5, with TRBD1 identical over 9 bases. V lost 1 base, J lost 7 bases, and 5 bases stayed unmatched. There are 15 residues in the CDR3. Germline values: CDR1 LGHDT, CDR2 YNNKEL (reference sequence).

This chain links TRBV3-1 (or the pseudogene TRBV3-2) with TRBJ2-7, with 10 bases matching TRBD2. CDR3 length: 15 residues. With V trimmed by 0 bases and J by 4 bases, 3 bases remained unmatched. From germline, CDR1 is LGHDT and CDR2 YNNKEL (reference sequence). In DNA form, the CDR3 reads TGTGCCAGCAGCCAAGAAGCGGGAGGGCCGTACGAGCAGTACTTC. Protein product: CASSQEAGGPYEQYF.

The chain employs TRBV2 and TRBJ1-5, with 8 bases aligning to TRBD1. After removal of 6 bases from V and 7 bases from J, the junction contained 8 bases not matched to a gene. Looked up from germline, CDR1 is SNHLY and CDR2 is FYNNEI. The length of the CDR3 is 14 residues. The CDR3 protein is CASRKTGVLQPQHF. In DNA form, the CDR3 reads TGTGCCAGCAGGAAGACAGGGGTCCTGCAGCCCCAGCATTTT.

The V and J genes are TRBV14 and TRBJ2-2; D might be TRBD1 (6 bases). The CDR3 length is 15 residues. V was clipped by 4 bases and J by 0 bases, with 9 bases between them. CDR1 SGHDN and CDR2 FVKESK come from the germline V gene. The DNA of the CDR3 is TGTGCCAGCAGCCTTGGACAGACGAACACCGGGGAGCTGTTTTTT. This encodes CASSLGQTNTGELFF.

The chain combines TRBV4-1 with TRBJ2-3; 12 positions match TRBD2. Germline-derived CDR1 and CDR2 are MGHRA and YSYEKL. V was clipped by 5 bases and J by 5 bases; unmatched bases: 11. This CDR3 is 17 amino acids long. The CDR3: CASSLTGTSGSQDTQYF. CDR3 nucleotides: TGCGCCAGCAGCTTGACCGGGACTAGCGGGTCGCAAGATACGCAGTATTTT.

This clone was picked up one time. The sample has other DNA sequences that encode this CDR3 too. As DNA, the CDR3 is TGTGCCAGCAGCTTGGACGGGGGTAGCAATCAGCCCCAGCATTTT. Translated, it gives CASSLDGGSNQPQHF. V is TRBV5-4 and J is TRBJ1-5; D is possibly TRBD1 (5 bases). Deletions cut 0 bases from V and 0 bases from J, with 7 bases between. The CDR3 sequence is 15 residues long. The germline CDR1 and CDR2 sequences are SGHNT and YYREEE (reference sequence).

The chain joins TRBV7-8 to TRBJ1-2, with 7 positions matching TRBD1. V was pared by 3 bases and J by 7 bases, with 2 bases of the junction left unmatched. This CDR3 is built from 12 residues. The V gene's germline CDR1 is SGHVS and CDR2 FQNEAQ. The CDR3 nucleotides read TGTGCCAGCAGCTTTAGACAGGGTGGCTACACCTTC. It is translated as CASSFRQGGYTF.

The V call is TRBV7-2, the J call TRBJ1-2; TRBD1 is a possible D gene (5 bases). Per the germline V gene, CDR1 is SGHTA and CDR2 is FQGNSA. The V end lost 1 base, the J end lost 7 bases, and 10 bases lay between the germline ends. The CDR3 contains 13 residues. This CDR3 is CASSLDRQGGYTF. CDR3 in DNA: TGTGCCAGCAGCTTAGATCGGCAGGGTGGCTACACCTTC.